The 15 T cell receptor beta chains below come from one sample, sequenced in a study of tumor and adjacent non-tumor tissue in lung cancer (dated by TCRdb to 2016 to 2019). Receptor libraries were prepared by multiplex PCR. The sequencing machine was an Illumina HiSeq 2500. TCRbeta libraries were constructed through three rounds of nested PCR with primers (Table S4) according to protocols adapted from ARM-PCR. TCRdb reprocessed the public reads (quality trimming at Q25 with fastp, clone calling with MiXCR) and kept in-frame beta chains. Identical CDR3 protein sequences are pooled into one entry, listed with their most common genes and DNA. This sample has about 75,000 distinct CDR3 sequences in its table, and 60% to 85% of those were observed once. Less than 15% of the sample goes to the ten largest clones. RNA was extracted from bulk unsorted tissue and checked for quality with a NanoDrop ND-1000 and an Agilent 2100.

The sequenced sample consisted of lung tumor tissue. The receptors stem from a woman between 45 and 60 years old with non-small cell lung cancer.

This chain links TRBV6-1 with TRBJ2-1; 7 bases fit TRBD2. CDR1 and CDR2 from the germline V gene are MNHNS and SASEGT. The CDR3 consists of 18 residues. Trimming removed 5 bases from V and 11 bases from J; junction bases left unmatched: 24. The CDR3 coding sequence is TGTGCCAGCAGTATAACCTTGGCGGGAGCCCCGTCGGACGGTAAGCAGTTCTTC. It translates to CASSITLAGAPSDGKQFF.

V gene TRBV11-2 combines with J gene TRBJ2-2, with D tentatively TRBD2 (6 bases). The germline V gene encodes CDR1 SGHAT and CDR2 FQNNGV. This CDR3 is 14 amino acids long. In nucleotides, the CDR3 is TGTGCTAGCGGCTATAGTAGAGTCACCGGGGAGCTGTTTTTT. Its protein product is CASGYSRVTGELFF.

The V call is TRBV6-5, the J call TRBJ2-7; no clear D. CDR3 size: 15 residues. In germline, CDR1 is MNHEY, CDR2 SVGAGI. The V and J ends lost 5 bases and 9 bases respectively, with 23 bases between them. CDR3 protein: CASSPLQWPPFRQYF. The CDR3 nucleotides are TGTGCCAGCAGTCCGCTACAGTGGCCTCCATTTAGGCAGTACTTC.

This clonotype appeared many times. V is TRBV11-2 and J is TRBJ1-2; tentatively, D is TRBD1 (6 bases). Germline V lookup: CDR1 SGHAT, CDR2 FQNNGV. Trimming removed 6 bases from V and 5 bases from J, with 19 bases in between. The CDR3 length is 15 residues. The CDR3 loop reads CASSPVSGHLYGYTF. The DNA of the CDR3 is TGTGCCAGCAGTCCTGTCTCGGGACACCTATATGGCTACACCTTC.

To note about this clonotype: This is likely a read error, given that the CDR3 carries no conserved phenylalanine or tryptophan at its end. The chain carries TRBV12-3 or TRBV12-4 and TRBJ2-2; 7 nucleotides align to TRBD2. The CDR3 consists of 18 residues. CDR3 sequence reads: CASSRHALGLTNTGDLFY. The CDR3 coding sequence is TGTGCCAGCAGTAGACACGCCTTGGGACTAACGAACACTGGGGACCTGTTTTAT.

This sequence joins TRBV10-3 and TRBJ2-5; no reliable D call. CDR1 is ENHRY, CDR2 SYGVKD, per germline. Trimming shortened V by 4 bases and J by 2 bases, and 8 bases separated the two germline ends. CDR3 size: 13 residues. The CDR3 nucleotides are TGTGCCATCAGTGTTACGGTACAAGAGACCCAGTACTTC. This sequence encodes CAISVTVQETQYF.

To note about this clonotype: A read error may produce the germline difference seen at one junction end. This chain uses TRBV11-2 with TRBJ2-7, with a weak D call TRBD2 (6 bases). The CDR3 is made up of 14 amino acids. Germline lookup yields CDR1 SGHAT and CDR2 FQNNGV. The DNA of the CDR3 is TGTGCCAGCAGCATAGCGGTAGGATTATACGAGCAGTGCTTC. Translated: CASSIAVGLYEQCF.

This clonotype was seen only once. In this CDR3 the conserved last residue, phenylalanine or tryptophan, is missing, so a read error is likely. In DNA form, the CDR3 reads TGTGCAATCAATGAAAGGGGGGAATCTTCTGAAGCTTTCCTT. Residues: CAINERGESSEAFL. This rearrangement joins TRBV10-3 to TRBJ1-1, with TRBD1 as a possible D gene (6 bases). The CDR3 is 14 amino acids. CDR1 and CDR2 from the germline V gene are ENHRY and SYGVKD.

For the CDR3, the DNA is TGTGCCAGCAGCCCAGGGAGGCTGGCGGGAGTAGGTGTGCAGTTCTTC. Its translation is CASSPGRLAGVGVQFF. The chain carries TRBV11-2 and TRBJ2-1, with 7 bases fitting TRBD2. Germline CDR1 SGHAT, CDR2 FQNNGV. CDR3 length: 16 amino acids. The V and J ends lost 5 bases and 12 bases, in that order; junction bases with no gene match: 19.

This clonotype was seen once. The junction does not match germline at one end; this may be a read error. This chain connects TRBV11-1 to TRBJ2-1; tentatively, D is TRBD2 (5 bases). Germline CDR1 SGHAT, CDR2 FQDESV (reference sequence). This CDR3 is 14 amino acids long. The CDR3 protein is CTSSLRGYRYEQFF. The CDR3 DNA sequence: TGTACCAGCAGCTTAAGAGGGTACCGGTATGAGCAGTTCTTC.

Worth noting for this clonotype: This may come from a read error, since a much larger clone is one base off. This sequence joins TRBV10-3 and TRBJ2-1, with 14 positions matching TRBD2. There are 15 residues in the CDR3. Germline loops: CDR1 ENHRY, CDR2 SYGVKD. The chain's CDR3 is CAISGTSGGRNGQFF. CDR3 nucleotide sequence: TGTGCCATCAGTGGGACTAGCGGGGGGCGCAATGGGCAGTTCTTC.

The chain recombines TRBV13 with TRBJ2-1; 8 bases align to TRBD2. Germline CDR1 PRHDT, CDR2 FYEKMQ (reference sequence). With V trimmed by 9 bases and J by 7 bases, 17 bases remained unmatched. The CDR3 totals 16 residues. The CDR3 DNA follows: TGTGCCAGTACGGGGGGGATTGTGAATAGTCGGAATGAGCAGTTCTTC. It codes for CASTGGIVNSRNEQFF.

Concerning this clonotype: A junction end diverges from the germline sequence, so it may reflect a read error. This CDR3 reads CASVPYGSGNQGTQYF. DNA for the CDR3: TGTGCCAGCGTCCCGTATGGCAGCGGTAACCAAGGGACCCAGTACTTC. The chain has TRBV6-1 and TRBJ2-5; D perhaps matches TRBD2 (5 bases). The CDR3 spans 16 residues. Germline CDR1 reads MNHNS; CDR2 reads SASEGT.

The rearrangement joins TRBV11-1 to TRBJ1-1; TRBD1 aligns across 7 bases. Germline CDR1 SGHAT, CDR2 FQDESV (reference sequence). V was pared by 11 bases and J by 7 bases, with 10 bases of the junction left unmatched. This CDR3 has 12 amino acids. This chain's CDR3 is CACNSQGFEAFF. The DNA for the CDR3 is TGTGCCTGCAACTCACAGGGGTTTGAAGCTTTCTTT.

This clonotype was counted a few times. V is TRBV2 and J is TRBJ1-4; TRBD1 is a possible D gene (5 bases). The CDR3 length is 15 residues. Trimming cost V 7 bases and J 4 bases, with 16 bases left between them. CDR1 and CDR2 (germline): SNHLY, FYNNEI. The CDR3 sequence: CASTGIRGVNEKLFF. The CDR3 DNA follows: TGTGCCAGCACCGGGATCAGAGGGGTTAATGAAAAACTGTTTTTT.